This T cell receptor beta chain was found in a study of T cell repertoires in cytomegalovirus infection. The study, taken as a whole, reports: CMV-specific HLA-C-restricted TCR beta clonotypes dominated the ex vivo response. Identification of carriers of CMV plus the relevant HLA was performed using cumulative public TCR beta family frequency.

One entry per CDR3 protein results from TCRdb running MiXCR on the reads. The top ten hold 65% to 75% of the sample, which has about 110,000 distinct CDR3 sequences, 35% to 50% seen once. This clonotype has just a few counts. Its antigen is currently unknown. The CDR3 runs 15 residues. Trimming removed 6 bases from V and 3 bases from J; junction bases left unmatched: 6. Germline V gives CDR1 LNHDA, CDR2 SQIVND (reference sequence). The sample consisted of CD8+ T cells from cultured PBMCs, taken from culture after CMV antigen stimulation. The TCR sequence derives from a human donor in good health (CMV status not recorded). Some clones in this sample may be carry-over from other donors' samples. The genes are TRBV19 and TRBJ2-1; 9 bases fit TRBD2. As DNA, the CDR3 is TGTGCCAGTAGCCCCACTAGCGGGTACTACAATGAGCAGTTCTTC. As protein: CASSPTSGYYNEQFF.